This T cell receptor beta chain came from a study of CD4 T cells in relation to SARS-CoV-2 and coronaviruses listed by TCRdb under 2021. Broadly, across the study: The ViraFEST assay cultured PBMCs with antigen for about eleven days, then sequenced TCR beta CDR3s to find antigen-specific clonal expansions. Samples from a few pre-COVID donors and the naive versus memory experiments were sequenced with the Adaptive Biotechnologies TCR-sequencing kit; other data were Illumina-based. At the level of individual TCR clonotypes, the study measured memory CD4+ T cell crossreactivity between SARS-CoV-2 spike protein and common cold coronavirus spike proteins. Using patient-derived lymphoblastoid cell lines, the shared crossreactive spike epitopes were mapped to their HLA restriction. An HIV-1 Nef peptide pool or a culture without peptide was used as the negative reference condition. A different, Illumina-based TCR-beta assay was used to sequence expansion assays from other donors in the study. The full study reports these points: Significantly weaker SARS-CoV-2-driven expansion was shown by crossreactive clones than by monoreactive clones, consistent with antigenic imprinting. Memory CD4+ clonotypes crossrecognizing SARS-CoV-2 and at least one common cold coronavirus spike were found in around 65% of donors. Crossreactivity analysis was centred on spike protein, so crossreactivity against other viral proteins was not assessed. Small numbers of patients and of tested TCRs were a limitation of the study. No donor contributed both pre-pandemic and post-infection samples, which limited tracing the source of pre-existing responses.

Library prep was done by the immunoSEQ multiplex PCR assay. The study's own analysis went as follows. During preprocessing, nonproductive sequences were removed, as were CDR3s that did not start with C, did not end with F or W, or were shorter than 7 amino acids. The MANAFEST web app was used to call antigen-specific clonotypes on the basis of expansion compared with the reference and with other culture wells. A clone was considered positive if significant expansion relative to the reference culture was observed in 2 of 3 replicate wells at an FDR below 0.05. To be called positive, a clone also had to show significant expansion compared with every other tandem well and an odds ratio greater than 5. After three terminal residues were trimmed from each end, CDR3 homology was quantified as pairwise Levenshtein distance using the stringdist R package. In TCRdb, the immuneACCESS table is reduced to in-frame sequences with V and J assigned. These tables do not hold every clone; where another copy was compared, an unresolved V gene accounts for under half, and the others remain unexplained. From that table come the V and J calls and clone size; the DNA was used to work out D and trimming. The sample table holds about 24,000 clones, of which about 75% were seen once. The biggest ten clones account for over 10% of the sample.

Of note for this clone: It has no known antigen specificity. No clone much larger than this one lies a single base away; base qualities are absent.

The germline V gene (reference sequence) yields LNHDA for CDR1 and SQIVND for CDR2. Including the terminal cysteine and phenylalanine, the CDR3 comprises 16 residues. Only the CDR3 portion is preserved as DNA: 48 bases, with reading frame beginning at the first base. At the junction V is shortened by 5 bases and J by 0 bases, with 11 bases in between. CD4+ T cells from unexposed donors were collected before the COVID-19 pandemic (2011-2018). After about 10 days of culture, CD4+ T cells were isolated with the EasySep CD4+ T cell isolation kit. Unexposed donor CD4+ T cells were tested for reactivity to SARS-CoV-2 S and N and four common cold coronavirus spike pools, as cell number allowed. Each well held 1.5 million to 2.5 million PBMCs cultured in IMDM containing about 5.3% human AB serum and approximately 9 IU/ml IL-2. Half of the culture medium was replaced with fresh IL-2-containing medium on days 3 and 7. Triplicate replicate wells were generally used for each peptide culture condition. Leukapheresis product for the unexposed donors was purchased commercially. Ficoll-Paque PLUS gradient centrifugation was used to isolate PBMCs from either whole blood or leukapheresis product. PBMCs were either used fresh in the expansion assay or cryopreserved at -140 degrees C. The QIAamp Micro DNA Kit was used to extract genomic DNA from the CD4+ T cells.

The chain uses TRBV19 and TRBJ1-6, with no D gene named confidently. Sequenced input: CD4+ T cells from PBMCs, cultured in vitro. The source of this sequence is a human donor in good health. The CDR3 corresponds to CASSRAVSSYNSPLHF. The DNA sequence reads TGTGCCAGTAGTCGTGCTGTAAGCTCCTATAATTCACCCCTCCACTTT.